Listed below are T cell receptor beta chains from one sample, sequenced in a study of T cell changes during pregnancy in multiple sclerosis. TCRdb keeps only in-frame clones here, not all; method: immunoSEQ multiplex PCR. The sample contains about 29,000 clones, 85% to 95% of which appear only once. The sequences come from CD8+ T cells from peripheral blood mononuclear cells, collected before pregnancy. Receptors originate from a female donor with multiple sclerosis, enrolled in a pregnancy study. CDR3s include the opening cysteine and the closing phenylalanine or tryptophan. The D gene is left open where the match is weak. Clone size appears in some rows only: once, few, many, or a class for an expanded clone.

CDR3aa: CASSQADRSYEQYF
CDR3nt: TGTGCCAGTAGTCAAGCGGACAGATCCTACGAGCAGTACTTC
d_gene: NA
v_gene: TRBV19
abundance: once
j_gene: TRBJ2-7

CDR3aa: CASSSSGTGLPNTEAFF
CDR3nt: TGTGCCAGCAGCTCCTCCGGGACAGGGCTCCCTAACACTGAAGCTTTCTTT
d_gene: TRBD1
v_gene: TRBV7-9
abundance: NA
j_gene: TRBJ1-1

CDR3aa: CASSGGRDPEAFF
CDR3nt: TGTGCCAGCAGCGGAGGGAGGGATCCTGAAGCTTTCTTT
d_gene: NA
v_gene: TRBV9
abundance: NA
j_gene: TRBJ1-1

CDR3aa: CASSQIQGAEGGYTF
CDR3nt: TGCGCCAGCAGCCAAATACAGGGGGCGGAAGGCGGCTACACCTTC
d_gene: TRBD1
v_gene: TRBV4-1
abundance: NA
j_gene: TRBJ1-2

CDR3aa: CASSPSHEQYF
CDR3nt: TGTGCCAGCAGCCCGTCCCACGAGCAGTACTTC
d_gene: NA
v_gene: TRBV9
abundance: NA
j_gene: TRBJ2-7

CDR3aa: CSVARAGGEYEQYF
CDR3nt: TGCAGCGTTGCAAGGGCGGGAGGGGAGTACGAGCAGTACTTC
d_gene: TRBD2
v_gene: TRBV29-1
abundance: NA
j_gene: TRBJ2-7

CDR3aa: CASSLSAGAGYGYTF
CDR3nt: TGTGCCAGCAGTTTATCGGCTGGAGCGGGATATGGCTACACCTTC
d_gene: NA
v_gene: TRBV27
abundance: NA
j_gene: TRBJ1-2

CDR3aa: CASSHPWGTLEKLFF
CDR3nt: TGTGCCAGCAGCCACCCGTGGGGCACGCTAGAAAAACTGTTTTTT
d_gene: NA
v_gene: TRBV21-1
abundance: once
j_gene: TRBJ1-4

CDR3aa: CASSLNAVNTEAFF
CDR3nt: TGTGCCAGCAGCTTGAATGCGGTTAACACTGAAGCTTTCTTT
d_gene: NA
v_gene: TRBV5-4
abundance: NA
j_gene: TRBJ1-1

CDR3aa: CASSPEVGDRGRGYTF
CDR3nt: TGCGCCAGCAGCCCCGAGGTCGGGGACAGGGGGCGCGGCTACACCTTC
d_gene: TRBD1
v_gene: TRBV4-1
abundance: NA
j_gene: TRBJ1-2

CDR3aa: CASSPRDNNEKLFF
CDR3nt: TGTGCCAGCAGTCCCAGGGATAATAATGAAAAACTGTTTTTT
d_gene: NA
v_gene: TRBV6-5
abundance: NA
j_gene: TRBJ1-4

CDR3aa: CASSADPGGTEAFF
CDR3nt: TGTGCCAGCAGCGCGGATCCAGGGGGCACTGAAGCTTTCTTT
d_gene: TRBD1
v_gene: TRBV9
abundance: once
j_gene: TRBJ1-1

CDR3aa: CASSQDPPGPGDTEAFF
CDR3nt: TGCGCCAGCAGCCAAGATCCCCCAGGCCCCGGGGACACTGAAGCTTTCTTT
d_gene: NA
v_gene: TRBV4-1
abundance: NA
j_gene: TRBJ1-1

CDR3aa: CASSDSVLAGGYNEQFF
CDR3nt: TGTGCCAGCAGTGACTCGGTACTAGCGGGGGGGTACAATGAGCAGTTCTTC
d_gene: TRBD2
v_gene: TRBV2
abundance: NA
j_gene: TRBJ2-1

CDR3aa: CAISVGGSGNEQFF
CDR3nt: TGTGCCATCAGTGTCGGCGGGAGTGGCAATGAGCAGTTCTTC
d_gene: TRBD2
v_gene: TRBV10-3
abundance: NA
j_gene: TRBJ2-1

CDR3aa: CSVVPYGTEDFYGYTF
CDR3nt: TGCAGCGTGGTTCCCTACGGGACAGAAGATTTCTATGGCTACACCTTC
d_gene: TRBD1
v_gene: TRBV29-1
abundance: NA
j_gene: TRBJ1-2

CDR3aa: CASGVPNSYNEQFF
CDR3nt: TGTGCCAGCGGAGTACCTAACTCATACAATGAGCAGTTCTTC
d_gene: NA
v_gene: TRBV9
abundance: NA
j_gene: TRBJ2-1

CDR3aa: CASSLSKGTGQEAFF
CDR3nt: TGTGCCAGCAGTTTATCTAAGGGGACAGGGCAAGAAGCTTTCTTT
d_gene: TRBD1
v_gene: TRBV27
abundance: NA
j_gene: TRBJ1-1

CDR3aa: CASSPLEGAYEQYF
CDR3nt: TGTGCCAGCAGCCCCCTCGAGGGGGCCTACGAGCAGTACTTC
d_gene: NA
v_gene: TRBV7-9
abundance: NA
j_gene: TRBJ2-7

CDR3aa: CAIRREVSMNTEAFF
CDR3nt: TGTGCCATCAGGAGGGAGGTTTCCATGAACACTGAAGCTTTCTTT
d_gene: NA
v_gene: TRBV10-3
abundance: NA
j_gene: TRBJ1-1

CDR3aa: CASSQDRMSTNEKLFF
CDR3nt: TGTGCCAGCAGCCAAGACAGGATGTCAACTAATGAAAAACTGTTTTTT
d_gene: NA
v_gene: TRBV4-2
abundance: NA
j_gene: TRBJ1-4